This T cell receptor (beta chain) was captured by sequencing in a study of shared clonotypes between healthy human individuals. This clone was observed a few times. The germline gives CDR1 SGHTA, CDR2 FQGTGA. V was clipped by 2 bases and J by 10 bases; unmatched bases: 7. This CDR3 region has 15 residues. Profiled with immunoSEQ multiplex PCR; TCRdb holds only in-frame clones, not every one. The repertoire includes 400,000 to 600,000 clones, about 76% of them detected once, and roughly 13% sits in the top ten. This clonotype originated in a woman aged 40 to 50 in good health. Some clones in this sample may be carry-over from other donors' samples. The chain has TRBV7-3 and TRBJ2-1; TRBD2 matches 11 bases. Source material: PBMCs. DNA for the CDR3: TGTGCCAGCAGCTTAGGGACTAGCGGCCTTAGGGAGCAGTTCTTC. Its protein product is CASSLGTSGLREQFF.